Listed below are T cell receptor beta chains from one sample, sequenced in a study of T-cell reconstitution after alpha-beta-depleted transplantation in children. TCRdb redid the calling of the PCR reads with MiXCR, one entry per CDR3 protein. This table holds about 110,000 distinct CDR3 sequences, about 6.4% found once. Sample: PBMCs, mostly from graft donor cells, taken 360 days after TCRalphabeta/CD19-depleted stem cell transplant. The receptor set was obtained from a male patient between 2 and 10 years old who had a stem cell transplant for acute lymphoblastic leukemia, so the T cells may come from the graft donor. The conserved cysteine and the conserved F or W are not part of the CDR3 here. Each record gives: J gene, D gene, V gene, CDR3 protein. A D gene is named only where the DNA matches it firmly.

TRBJ2-1,NA,TRBV11-2,ASSSSGSEQF
TRBJ2-3,TRBD1,TRBV24-1,ATRSSQGQSTDTQY
TRBJ2-1,NA,TRBV5-6,ASSLDGWTHRNEQF
TRBJ2-4,TRBD1,TRBV20-1,SAKPYRTGELAKNIQY
TRBJ2-7,NA,TRBV2,ASSERSGGHEQY
TRBJ1-1,TRBD1,TRBV5-1,ASSLMQGGTEAF
TRBJ2-2,NA,TRBV28,ASSWRGYTGNTGELF
TRBJ2-7,TRBD2,TRBV7-2,ASSLGGLVSYEQY
TRBJ1-2,NA,TRBV7-9,ASSFGGYT
TRBJ2-2,TRBD2,TRBV6-5,ASSYSMSGARELF
TRBJ2-1,NA,TRBV28,ASSLDGVKDEQF
TRBJ2-4,NA,TRBV27,ASSLSGSEADIQY
TRBJ1-5,NA,TRBV28,ASSWDAKNGGNQPQH
TRBJ2-3,NA,TRBV11-2,ASSFEREHTQY
TRBJ2-7,NA,TRBV6-2/TRBV6-3,ASSSLESSYEQY
TRBJ2-5,NA,TRBV6-2/TRBV6-3,ASSYMVTQRREKETQY
TRBJ1-1,NA,TRBV20-1,SARDHLETGLEAF
TRBJ2-7,TRBD1,TRBV27,ASSYRQGYYEQY
TRBJ2-1,NA,TRBV9,ASSVLPGPPNEQF
TRBJ2-1,NA,TRBV7-6,ASSLARPNNEQF
TRBJ2-5,NA,TRBV6-5,ASSFRAQETQY
TRBJ2-7,NA,TRBV7-8,ASSLPDEQY
TRBJ2-7,NA,TRBV4-3,ASSHGFPSGPYEQY
TRBJ2-3,TRBD1,TRBV29-1,SAGRGYRTDTQY
TRBJ1-5,NA,TRBV7-8,ASSLGSGNQPQH
TRBJ2-7,NA,TRBV12-3/TRBV12-4,ASSFTDAANEQY
TRBJ1-1,TRBD1,TRBV5-1,ASSGLGGSTEAF
TRBJ2-1,NA,TRBV10-3,AISEVRNEQF
TRBJ2-4,NA,TRBV7-9,ASSSSGLAKNIQY
TRBJ2-1,TRBD1,TRBV12-3/TRBV12-4,ATQGYNEQF
TRBJ2-4,NA,TRBV6-5,ASTPGPRGKNIQY
TRBJ2-1,NA,TRBV12-3/TRBV12-4,ASSFVRGTFNNEQF
TRBJ2-3,TRBD2,TRBV5-1,ASKGSGRLDTQY
TRBJ2-3,NA,TRBV10-3,AISPERRDVGDTQY
TRBJ2-2,NA,TRBV5-1,ASSFLRRPGELF
TRBJ2-2,TRBD2,TRBV4-2,ASSQEWTSGYNTGELF
TRBJ2-5,TRBD2,TRBV9,ASSVALRIGEGETQY